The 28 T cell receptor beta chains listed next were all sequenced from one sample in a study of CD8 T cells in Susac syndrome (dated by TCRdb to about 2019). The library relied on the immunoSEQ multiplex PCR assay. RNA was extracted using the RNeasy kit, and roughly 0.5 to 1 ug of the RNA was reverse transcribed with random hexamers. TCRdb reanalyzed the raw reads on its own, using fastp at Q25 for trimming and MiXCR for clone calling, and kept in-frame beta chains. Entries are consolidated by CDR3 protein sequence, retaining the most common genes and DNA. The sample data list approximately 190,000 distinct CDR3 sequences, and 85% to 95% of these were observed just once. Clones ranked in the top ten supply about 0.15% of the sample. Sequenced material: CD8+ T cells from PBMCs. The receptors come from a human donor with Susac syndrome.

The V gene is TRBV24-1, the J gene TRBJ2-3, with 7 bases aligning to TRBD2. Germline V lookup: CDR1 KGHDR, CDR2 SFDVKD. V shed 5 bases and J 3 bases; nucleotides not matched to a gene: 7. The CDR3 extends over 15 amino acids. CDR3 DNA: TGTGCCACCAGTGGGGGAGGGCTGGTAACAGATACGCAGTATTTT. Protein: CATSGGGLVTDTQYF.

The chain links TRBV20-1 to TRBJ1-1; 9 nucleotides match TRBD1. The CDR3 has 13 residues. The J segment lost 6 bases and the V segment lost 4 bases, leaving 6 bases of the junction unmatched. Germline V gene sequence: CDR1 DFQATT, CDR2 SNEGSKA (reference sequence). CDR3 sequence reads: CSANRDRDAEAFF. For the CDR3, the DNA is TGCAGTGCTAACCGGGACAGGGACGCTGAAGCTTTCTTT.

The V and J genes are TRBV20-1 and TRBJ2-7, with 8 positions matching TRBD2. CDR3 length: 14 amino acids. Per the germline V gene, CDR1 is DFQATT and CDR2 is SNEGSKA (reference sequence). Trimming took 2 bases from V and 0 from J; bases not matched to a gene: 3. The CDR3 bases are TGCAGTGCTAGATCGGCGGGAGGCTCCTACGAGCAGTACTTC. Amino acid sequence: CSARSAGGSYEQYF.

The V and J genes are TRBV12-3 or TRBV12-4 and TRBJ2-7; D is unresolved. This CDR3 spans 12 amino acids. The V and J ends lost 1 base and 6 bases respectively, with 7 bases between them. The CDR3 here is CASSLGHLEQYF. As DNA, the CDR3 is TGTGCCAGCAGTTTAGGCCACCTCGAGCAGTACTTC.

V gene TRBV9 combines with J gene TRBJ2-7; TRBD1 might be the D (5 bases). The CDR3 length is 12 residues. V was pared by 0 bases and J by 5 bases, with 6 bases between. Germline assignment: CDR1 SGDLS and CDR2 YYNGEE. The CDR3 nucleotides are TGTGCCAGCAGCGTAGAGGGGAACGAGCAGTACTTC. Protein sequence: CASSVEGNEQYF.

The CDR3: CALGEGVDDQETQYF. In nucleotides, the CDR3 is TGTGCACTAGGGGAGGGAGTTGACGACCAAGAGACCCAGTACTTC. V usage is TRBV10-3 and J usage is TRBJ2-5, with 7 bases lining up with TRBD2. Germline CDR1 is ENHRY and CDR2 is SYGVKD. The CDR3 loop spans 15 amino acids.

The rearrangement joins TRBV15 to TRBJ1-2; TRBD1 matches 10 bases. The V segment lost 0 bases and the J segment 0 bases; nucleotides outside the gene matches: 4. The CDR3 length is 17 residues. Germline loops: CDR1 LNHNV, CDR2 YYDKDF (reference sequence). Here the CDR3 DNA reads TGTGCCACCAGCAGAGACTTAGGACAGGGGGCTAACTATGGCTACACCTTC. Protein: CATSRDLGQGANYGYTF.

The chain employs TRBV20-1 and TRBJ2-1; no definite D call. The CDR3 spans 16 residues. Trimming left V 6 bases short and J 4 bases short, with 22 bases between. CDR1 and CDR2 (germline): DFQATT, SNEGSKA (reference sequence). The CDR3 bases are TGCAGTGCAGATGGTATTGTGGCGCGCTCTTACAATGAGCAGTTCTTC. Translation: CSADGIVARSYNEQFF.

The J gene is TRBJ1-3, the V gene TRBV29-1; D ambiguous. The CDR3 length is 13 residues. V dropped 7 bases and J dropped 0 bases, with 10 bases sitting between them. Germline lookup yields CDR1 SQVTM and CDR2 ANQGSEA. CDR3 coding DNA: TGCAGCGCAGGAGGGAGCTCTGGAAACACCATATATTTT. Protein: CSAGGSSGNTIYF.

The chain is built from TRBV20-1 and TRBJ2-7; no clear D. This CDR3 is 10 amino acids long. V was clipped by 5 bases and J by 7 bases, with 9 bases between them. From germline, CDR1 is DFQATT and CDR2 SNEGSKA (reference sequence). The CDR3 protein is CSARMREQYF. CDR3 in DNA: TGCAGTGCTCGGATGCGGGAGCAGTACTTC.

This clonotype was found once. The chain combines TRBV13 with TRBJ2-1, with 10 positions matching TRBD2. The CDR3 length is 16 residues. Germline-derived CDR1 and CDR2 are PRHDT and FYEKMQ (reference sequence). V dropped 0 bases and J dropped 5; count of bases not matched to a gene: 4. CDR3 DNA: TGTGCCAGCAGCTTAGGCCGTAGCGGGGGGAACAATGAGCAGTTCTTC. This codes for CASSLGRSGGNNEQFF.

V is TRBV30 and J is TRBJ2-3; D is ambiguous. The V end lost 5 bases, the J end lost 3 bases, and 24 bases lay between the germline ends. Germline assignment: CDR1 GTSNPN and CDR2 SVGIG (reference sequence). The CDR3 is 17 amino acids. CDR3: CAWGSQLDPQGTDTQYF. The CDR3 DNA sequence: TGTGCCTGGGGTTCTCAATTGGACCCCCAAGGGACAGATACGCAGTATTTT.

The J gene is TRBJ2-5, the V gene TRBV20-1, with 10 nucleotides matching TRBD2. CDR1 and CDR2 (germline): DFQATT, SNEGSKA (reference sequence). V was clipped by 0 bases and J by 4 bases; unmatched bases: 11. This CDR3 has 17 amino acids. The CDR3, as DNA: TGCAGTGCTAGAGATCTCCTAGCGGGAGTTTTGGGAGAGACCCAGTACTTC. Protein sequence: CSARDLLAGVLGETQYF.

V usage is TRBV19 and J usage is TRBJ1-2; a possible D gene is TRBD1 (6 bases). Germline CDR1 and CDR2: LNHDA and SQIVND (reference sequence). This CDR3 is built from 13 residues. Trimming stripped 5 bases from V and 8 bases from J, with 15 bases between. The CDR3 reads CASSARDKEGYTF. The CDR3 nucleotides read TGTGCCAGTAGTGCTCGGGACAAAGAGGGCTACACCTTC.

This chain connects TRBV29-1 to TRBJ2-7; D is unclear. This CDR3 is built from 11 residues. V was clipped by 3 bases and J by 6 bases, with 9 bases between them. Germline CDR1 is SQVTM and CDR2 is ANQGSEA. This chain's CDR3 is CSVEAPGEQYF. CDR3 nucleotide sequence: TGCAGCGTTGAGGCGCCCGGCGAGCAGTACTTC.

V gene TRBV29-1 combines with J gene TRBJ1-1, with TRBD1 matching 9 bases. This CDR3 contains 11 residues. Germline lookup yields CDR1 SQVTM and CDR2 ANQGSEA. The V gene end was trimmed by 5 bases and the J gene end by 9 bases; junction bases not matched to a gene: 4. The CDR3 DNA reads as TGCAGCGTTCTAAACAGGGGGCAAGCTTTCTTT. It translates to CSVLNRGQAFF.

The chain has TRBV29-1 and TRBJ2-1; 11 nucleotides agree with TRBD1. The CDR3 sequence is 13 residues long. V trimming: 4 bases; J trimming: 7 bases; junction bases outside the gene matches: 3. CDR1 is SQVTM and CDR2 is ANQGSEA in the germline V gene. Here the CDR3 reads CSVGGDRGNEQFF. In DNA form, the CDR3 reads TGCAGCGTTGGGGGGGACAGGGGGAATGAGCAGTTCTTC.

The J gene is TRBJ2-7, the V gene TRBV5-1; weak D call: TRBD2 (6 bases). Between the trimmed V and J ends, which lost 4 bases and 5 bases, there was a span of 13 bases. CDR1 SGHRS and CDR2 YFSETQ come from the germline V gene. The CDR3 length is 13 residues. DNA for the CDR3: TGCGCCAGCAGCCAGACTAGTGTGCACGAGCAGTACTTC. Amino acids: CASSQTSVHEQYF.

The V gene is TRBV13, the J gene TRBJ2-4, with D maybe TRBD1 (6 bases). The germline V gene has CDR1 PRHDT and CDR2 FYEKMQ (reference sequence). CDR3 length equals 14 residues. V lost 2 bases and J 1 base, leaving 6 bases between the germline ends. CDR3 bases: TGTGCCAGCAGCTTAAGGGGGGCCAAAAACATTCAGTACTTC. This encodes CASSLRGAKNIQYF.

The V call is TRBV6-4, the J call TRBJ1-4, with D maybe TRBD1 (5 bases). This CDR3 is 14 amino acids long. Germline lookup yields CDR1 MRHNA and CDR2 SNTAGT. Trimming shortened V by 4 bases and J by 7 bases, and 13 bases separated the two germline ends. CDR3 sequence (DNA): TGTGCCAGCAGTGGTAAGGGGATGAGTGAAAAACTGTTTTTT. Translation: CASSGKGMSEKLFF.

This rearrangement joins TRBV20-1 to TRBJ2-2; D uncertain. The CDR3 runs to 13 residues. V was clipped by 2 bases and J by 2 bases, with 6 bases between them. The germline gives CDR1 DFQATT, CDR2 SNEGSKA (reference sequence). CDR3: CSARYENTGELFF. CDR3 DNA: TGCAGTGCTAGATACGAAAACACCGGGGAGCTGTTTTTT.

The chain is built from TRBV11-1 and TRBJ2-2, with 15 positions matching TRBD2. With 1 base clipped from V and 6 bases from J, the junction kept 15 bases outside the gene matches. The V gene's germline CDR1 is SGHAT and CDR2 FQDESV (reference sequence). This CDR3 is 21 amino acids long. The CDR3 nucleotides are TGTGCCAGCAGCTTAGACGGTGTATCGGGACTAGCGGGAGGAAGAGCCGGGGAGCTGTTTTTT. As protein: CASSLDGVSGLAGGRAGELFF.

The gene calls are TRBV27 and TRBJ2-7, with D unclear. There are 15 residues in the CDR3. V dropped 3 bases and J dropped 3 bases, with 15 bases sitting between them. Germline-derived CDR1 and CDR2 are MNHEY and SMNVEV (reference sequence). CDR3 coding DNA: TGTGCCAGCAGTTTGGCTTTCGGAGCCCGCTACGAGCAGTACTTC. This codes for CASSLAFGARYEQYF.

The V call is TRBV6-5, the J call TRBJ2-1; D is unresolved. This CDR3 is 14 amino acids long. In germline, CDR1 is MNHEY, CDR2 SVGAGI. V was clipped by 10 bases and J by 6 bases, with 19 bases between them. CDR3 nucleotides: TGTGCCACCACGAGACGGTTCCGAGCCAATGAGCAGTTCTTC. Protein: CATTRRFRANEQFF.

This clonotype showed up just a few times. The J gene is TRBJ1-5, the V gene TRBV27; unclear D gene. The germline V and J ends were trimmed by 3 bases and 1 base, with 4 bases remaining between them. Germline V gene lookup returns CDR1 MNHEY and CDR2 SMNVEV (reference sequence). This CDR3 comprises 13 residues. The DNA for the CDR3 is TGTGCCAGCAGTTTGGAGAGCAATCAGCCCCAGCATTTT. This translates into CASSLESNQPQHF.

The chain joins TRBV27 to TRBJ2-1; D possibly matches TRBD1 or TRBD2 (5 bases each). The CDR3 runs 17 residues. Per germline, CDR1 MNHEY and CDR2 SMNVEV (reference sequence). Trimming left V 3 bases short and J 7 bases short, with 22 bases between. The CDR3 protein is CASSFRIGRPGHNEQFF. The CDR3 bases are TGTGCCAGCAGTTTCCGTATCGGCCGACCGGGGCATAATGAGCAGTTCTTC.

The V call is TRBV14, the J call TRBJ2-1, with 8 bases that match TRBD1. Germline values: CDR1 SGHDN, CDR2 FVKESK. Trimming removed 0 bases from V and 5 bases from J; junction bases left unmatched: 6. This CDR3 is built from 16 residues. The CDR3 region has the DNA TGTGCCAGCAGCCAAGATTTCGGACAGGGAGACAATGAGCAGTTCTTC. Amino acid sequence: CASSQDFGQGDNEQFF. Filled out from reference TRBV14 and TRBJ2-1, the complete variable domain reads EAGVTQFPSHSVIEKGQTVTLRCDPISGHDNLYWYRRVMGKEIKFLLHFVKESKQDESGMPNNRFLAERTGGTYSTLKVQPAELEDSGVYFCASSQDFGQGDNEQFFGPGTRLTVL.

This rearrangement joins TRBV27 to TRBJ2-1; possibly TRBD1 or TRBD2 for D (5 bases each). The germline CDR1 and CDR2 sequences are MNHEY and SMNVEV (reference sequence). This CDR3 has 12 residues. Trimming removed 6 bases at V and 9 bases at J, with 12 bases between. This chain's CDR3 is CASSPYGGEQFF. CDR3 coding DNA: TGTGCCAGCAGCCCTTATGGGGGTGAGCAGTTCTTC.